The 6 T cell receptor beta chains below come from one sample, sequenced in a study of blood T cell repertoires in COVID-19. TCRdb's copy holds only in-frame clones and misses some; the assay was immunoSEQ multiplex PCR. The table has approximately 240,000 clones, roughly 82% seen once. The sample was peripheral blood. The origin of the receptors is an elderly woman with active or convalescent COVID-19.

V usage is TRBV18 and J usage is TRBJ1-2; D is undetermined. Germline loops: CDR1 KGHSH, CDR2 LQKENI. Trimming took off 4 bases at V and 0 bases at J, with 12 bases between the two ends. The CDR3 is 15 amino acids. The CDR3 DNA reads TGTGCCAGCTCACACGGAGGCGAAGCTAACTATGGCTACACCTTC. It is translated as CASSHGGEANYGYTF.

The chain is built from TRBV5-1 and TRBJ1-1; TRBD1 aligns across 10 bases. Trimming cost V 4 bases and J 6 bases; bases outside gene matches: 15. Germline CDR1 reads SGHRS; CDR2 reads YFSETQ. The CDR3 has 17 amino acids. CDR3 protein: CASSQGQGLDFVAEAFF. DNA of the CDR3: TGCGCCAGCAGCCAGGGACAGGGGCTCGATTTTGTCGCTGAAGCTTTCTTT.

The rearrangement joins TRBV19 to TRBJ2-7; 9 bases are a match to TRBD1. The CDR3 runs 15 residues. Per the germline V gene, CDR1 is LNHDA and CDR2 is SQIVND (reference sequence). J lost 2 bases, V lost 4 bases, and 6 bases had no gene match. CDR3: CASSTGQGKAYEQYF. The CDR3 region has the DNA TGTGCCAGTAGTACCGGACAGGGGAAGGCCTACGAGCAGTACTTC.

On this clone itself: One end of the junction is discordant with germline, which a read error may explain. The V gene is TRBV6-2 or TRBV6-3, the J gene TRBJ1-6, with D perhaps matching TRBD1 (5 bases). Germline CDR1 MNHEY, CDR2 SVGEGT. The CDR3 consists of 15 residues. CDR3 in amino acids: CASSSRVLYDSPLHF. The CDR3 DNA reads TGTGCCAGCAGTTCCAGGGTTCTCTATGATTCACCCCTCCACTTT.

This CDR3 is CASSFQDQPQHF. The CDR3, as DNA: TGTGCCAGCAGTTTCCAGGATCAGCCCCAGCATTTT. The chain carries TRBV28 and TRBJ1-5, with D uncertain. Trimming cost V 3 bases and J 5 bases, with 5 bases left between them. The CDR3 is 12 amino acids. Germline V CDR1 and CDR2: MDHEN, SYDVKM.

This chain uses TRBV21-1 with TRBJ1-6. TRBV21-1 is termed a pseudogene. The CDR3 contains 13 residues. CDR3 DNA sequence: TGTGCCAGCAGCAAAGGTCTTAATTCACCCCTCCACTTT. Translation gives CASSKGLNSPLHF.